This T cell receptor (beta chain) was captured by sequencing in a study of shared clonotypes between healthy human individuals (dated by TCRdb to between 2020 and 2021). Looking at the study overall: The cohort comprised a couple of women and a few men aged 18 to 49 years. Per donor, three plates each were used for CD4 naive and CD4 memory, two for CD8 naive, and one for CD8 memory. Blood TCR repertoires of a handful of healthy adults were deeply sequenced to estimate repertoire size and the extent of clonotype sharing between individuals. Libraries were prepared and TCR repertoires were sequenced by different laboratories using diverse techniques, in order to increase sequencing depth and limit assay-specific biases. Each donor's leukapheresis produced roughly between roughly 0.85 and 9.5 billion PBMCs.

According to the germline V gene, CDR1 reads MGHRA and CDR2 reads YSYEKL. Relative to germline, V is missing 0 bases and J is missing 6 bases, with 0 bases of the junction outside any gene match. The CDR3, from cysteine to phenylalanine, totals 13 residues. Only CDR3 DNA is held: 39 bases, read in frame from base 1. TCR CDR3 regions were amplified from genomic DNA by multiplex PCR using the deep immunoSEQ assay. Extracted genomic DNA from each cell subset was spread evenly across all wells of several immunoSEQ 96-well plates, with each plate serving as a replicate. For sorted subsets, each replicate PCR was loaded with roughly 0.2 ug genomic DNA, equivalent to about 30,000 T cell genomes. Purified libraries were quantified with a Qubit 3.0 fluorometer, sized on a Bioanalyzer 2100, and re-quantified with the KAPA Library Quantification kit. Each immunoSEQ 96-well plate was sequenced on its own single-read 150-cycle Illumina NextSeq 550 flow cell. The authors' pipeline ran thus. Because the immunoSEQ output included only junctional sequences and no quality scores, the filtering could not be the same as the filtering used for full-length reads. To assign V/J genes and CDR3, sequences were annotated using PyIR, a Python wrapper for IgBLAST v1.9, with IMGT germline references. Reads were removed for weak V/J assignments (E-value above 1e-6), missing CDR3, stop codons, out-of-frame junctions, or ambiguous translated residues. V3J clonotypes were defined as sequences sharing an identical inferred V gene, J gene, and CDR3 amino acid sequence. To compute the percentage overlap between repertoires, the number of shared unique clonotypes was divided by the size of the smaller repertoire. Repertoire richness was assessed with RTK rarefaction, the Chao1 estimator, and Recon v2.1 estimates of unobserved clonotypes. Generation probabilities for all TCRbeta clonotypes obtained by the gDNA method from four donors were computed using OLGA. Here the immuneACCESS table is served through TCRdb, limited to in-frame sequences with V and J called. Missing clones are a known gap in these copies; in checked studies unresolved V genes cover under half, and the rest lacks a known reason. That table is the source of V, J and clone size, and D and trimming were worked out from the DNA. The sample table lists about 600,000 clones, nearly 97% of them with a count of one. 0.11% of the sample goes to the ten largest clones.

Concerning this clone itself: Its antigen is currently not known. It has no much larger one-base neighbor in the sample; base qualities were not kept.

The research as a whole found: Compared with non-shared clonotypes, clonotypes shared by all four sorted-subset donors had higher generation probabilities. Estimated clonotype richness was generally larger for naive than for memory subsets. Sharing across four donors was observed for around 5% of naive CD4, 3.5% of naive CD8, 2.3% of memory CD4, and around 0.44% of memory CD8 clonotypes. Incomplete sequencing was indicated by rarefaction of sorted-subset datasets, despite the large sequencing depth. The genetic and exposure-history diversity represented was limited by the small number of donors. Based on pairwise subsampling, the degree of clonotype sharing among donors was expected to be affected by sequencing depth. Sampling was restricted to blood, and TCR repertoires in tissue are likely to differ from TCR repertoires in blood.

CD8 naive samples were CD45RO-negative cells positively selected for CCR7, giving a CD45RA+CCR7+ population that excluded TemRA cells. The donors were healthy, HIV-negative adults who had no recently reported acute infections or vaccinations. Every donor was a Caucasian adult living in Nashville, Tennessee, USA. Blood was collected by leukapheresis, and PBMCs were isolated by Ficoll-Histopaque density gradient centrifugation and then cryopreserved in liquid nitrogen vapor phase. Purity and quantity of every magnetically sorted T cell population were checked by analytical flow cytometry. Genomic DNA was isolated from each sorted fraction and quantified by UV absorbance on a Nanodrop 2000c.

This TCR was sampled from a woman aged 30 to 39 in good health. The receptor chain draws on TRBV4-1 and TRBJ2-3; the central 7 bases match TRBD1. Sequencing used naive CD8+ T cells sorted from blood. The cell subset or site label on this specimen signifies: CD45RA+CCR7+. The bases read TGCGCCAGCAGCCAAGAACAGGGGGATACGCAGTATTTT. Its protein is CASSQEQGDTQYF.